This T cell receptor (beta chain) was captured by sequencing in a study of OX40 agonist ivuxolimab in advanced cancers. Trimming cost V 3 bases and J 9 bases; bases outside gene matches: 4. This CDR3 is 16 amino acids long. The V gene's germline CDR1 is SGHNT and CDR2 YENEEA. Systemic immunosuppression or a history of autoimmune disease excluded patients. Profiling relied on immunoSEQ multiplex PCR, and the TCRdb table lists in-frame clones only, not all of them. The table lists some 63,000 clones, roughly 93% of them singletons. The starting material was CD4+ or CD8+ T cells sorted from blood, obtained in a trial of the OX40 agonist ivuxolimab. The clonotype comes from an adult with an advanced solid tumor such as melanoma, head and neck, liver or kidney cancer. V and J are TRBV11-3 and TRBJ2-2; 16 nucleotides align to TRBD2. In nucleotides, the CDR3 is TGTGCCAGCAGCTTCGGGACTAGCGGGAGGGCCCGGGAGCTGTTTTTT. The encoded protein is CASSFGTSGRARELFF.